The present T cell receptor (beta chain) was sequenced within a study of control samples from healthy donors and cancer patients. Assay used: immunoSEQ multiplex PCR; TCRdb lists only in-frame clones, some missing. The repertoire holds 120,000 or so clones, with 80% to 95% as singletons. The length of the CDR3 is 13 residues. CDR1 is SGHTA, CDR2 FQGNSA, per germline. With 4 bases removed from V and 6 bases from J, the gap between germline ends came to 13 bases. The sequenced sample was blood. This chain connects TRBV7-2 to TRBJ2-7, with D uncertain. This TCR derives from a man in his late teens or twenties in good health. The CDR3: CASSSYLRSEQYF. Written as DNA, the CDR3 is TGTGCCAGCAGCTCGTACTTGAGATCCGAGCAGTACTTC.